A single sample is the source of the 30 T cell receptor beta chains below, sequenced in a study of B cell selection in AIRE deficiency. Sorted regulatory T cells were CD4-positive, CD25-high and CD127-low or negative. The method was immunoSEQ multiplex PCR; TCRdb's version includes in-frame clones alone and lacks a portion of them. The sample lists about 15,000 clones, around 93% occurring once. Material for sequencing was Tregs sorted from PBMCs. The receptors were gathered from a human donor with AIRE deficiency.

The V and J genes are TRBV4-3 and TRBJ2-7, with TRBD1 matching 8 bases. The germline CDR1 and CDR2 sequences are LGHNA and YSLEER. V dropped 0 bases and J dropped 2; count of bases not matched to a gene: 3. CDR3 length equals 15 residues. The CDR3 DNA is TGCGCCAGCAGCCAAGAGAGGACAGGGCCCTACGAGCAGTACTTC. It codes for CASSQERTGPYEQYF.

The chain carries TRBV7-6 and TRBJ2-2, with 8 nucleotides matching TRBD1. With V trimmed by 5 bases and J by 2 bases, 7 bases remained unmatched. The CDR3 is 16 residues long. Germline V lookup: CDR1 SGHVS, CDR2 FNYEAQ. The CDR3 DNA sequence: TGTGCCAGCAGCGCCGGACAGGGTGTTAACACCGGGGAGCTGTTTTTT. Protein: CASSAGQGVNTGELFF.

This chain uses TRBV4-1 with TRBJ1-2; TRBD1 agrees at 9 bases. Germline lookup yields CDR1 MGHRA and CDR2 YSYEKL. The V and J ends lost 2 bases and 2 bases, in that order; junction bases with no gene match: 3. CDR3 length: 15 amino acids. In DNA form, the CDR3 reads TGCGCCAGCAGCCAAACAGGGGGCGAAAACTATGGCTACACCTTC. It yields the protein CASSQTGGENYGYTF.

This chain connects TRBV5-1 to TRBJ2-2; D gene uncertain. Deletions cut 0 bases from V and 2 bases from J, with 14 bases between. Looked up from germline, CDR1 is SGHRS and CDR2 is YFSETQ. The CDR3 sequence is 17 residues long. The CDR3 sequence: CASSLATRPDNTGELFF. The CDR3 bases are TGCGCCAGCAGCTTGGCCACGCGACCGGATAACACCGGGGAGCTGTTTTTT.

CDR3 sequence: CASSLAGQTYEQYF. CDR3 in DNA: TGTGCCAGCAGCTTAGCGGGACAAACCTACGAGCAGTACTTC. V usage is TRBV7-6 and J usage is TRBJ2-7, with a possible D match to TRBD1 (6 bases). Germline CDR1 is SGHVS and CDR2 is FNYEAQ. The ends were cut back, 0 bases at V and 2 bases at J, with 8 bases in the middle. This CDR3 is built from 14 residues.

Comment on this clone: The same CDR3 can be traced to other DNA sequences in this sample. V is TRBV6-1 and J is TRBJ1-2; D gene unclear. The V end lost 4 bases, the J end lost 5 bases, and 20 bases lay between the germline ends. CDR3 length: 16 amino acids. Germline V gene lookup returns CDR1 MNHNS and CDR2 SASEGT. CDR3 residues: CASSAIVAAGNYGYTF. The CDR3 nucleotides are TGTGCCAGCAGTGCGATTGTGGCAGCGGGGAATTATGGCTACACCTTC.

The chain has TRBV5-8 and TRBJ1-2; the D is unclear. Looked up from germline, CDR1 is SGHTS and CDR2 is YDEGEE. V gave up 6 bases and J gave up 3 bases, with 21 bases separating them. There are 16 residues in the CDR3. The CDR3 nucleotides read TGTGCCAGCACCGTGAAAGCCTTCCGACGGGACTATGGCTACACCTTC. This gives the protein CASTVKAFRRDYGYTF.

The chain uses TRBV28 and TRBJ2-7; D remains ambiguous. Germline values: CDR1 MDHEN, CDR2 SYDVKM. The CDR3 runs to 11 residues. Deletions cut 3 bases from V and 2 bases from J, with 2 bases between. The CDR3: CASSLAYEQYF. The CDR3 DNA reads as TGTGCCAGCAGTTTGGCCTACGAGCAGTACTTC.

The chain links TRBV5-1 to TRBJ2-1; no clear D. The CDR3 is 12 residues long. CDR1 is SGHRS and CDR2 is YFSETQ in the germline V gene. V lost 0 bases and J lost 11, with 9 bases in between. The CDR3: CASSLVGIQQFF. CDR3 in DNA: TGCGCCAGCAGCTTGGTGGGTATCCAGCAGTTCTTC.

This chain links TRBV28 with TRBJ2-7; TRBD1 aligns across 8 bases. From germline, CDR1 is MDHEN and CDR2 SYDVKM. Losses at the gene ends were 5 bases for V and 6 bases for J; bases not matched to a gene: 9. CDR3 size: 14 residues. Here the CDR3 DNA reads TGTGCCAGCAGTCGAATCAGGACAGGGCCCGAGCAGTACTTC. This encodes CASSRIRTGPEQYF.

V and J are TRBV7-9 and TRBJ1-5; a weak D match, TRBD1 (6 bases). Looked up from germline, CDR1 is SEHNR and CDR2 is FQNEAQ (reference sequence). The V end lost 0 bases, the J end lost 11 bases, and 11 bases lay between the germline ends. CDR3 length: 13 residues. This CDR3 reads CASSLAAGATQHF. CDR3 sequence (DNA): TGTGCCAGCAGCTTAGCCGCAGGGGCAACCCAGCATTTT.

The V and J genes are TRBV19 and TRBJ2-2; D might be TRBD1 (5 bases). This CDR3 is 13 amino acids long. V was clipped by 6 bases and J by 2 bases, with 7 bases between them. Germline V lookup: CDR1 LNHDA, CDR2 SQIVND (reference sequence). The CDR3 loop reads CASSRANTGELFF. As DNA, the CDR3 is TGTGCCAGTAGCAGGGCTAACACCGGGGAGCTGTTTTTT.

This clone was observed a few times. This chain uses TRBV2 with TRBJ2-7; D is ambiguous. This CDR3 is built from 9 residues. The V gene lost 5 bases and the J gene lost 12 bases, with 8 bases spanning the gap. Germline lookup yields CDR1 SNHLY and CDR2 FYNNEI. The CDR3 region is CASSPPPYF. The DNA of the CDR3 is TGTGCCAGCAGTCCCCCTCCGTACTTC.

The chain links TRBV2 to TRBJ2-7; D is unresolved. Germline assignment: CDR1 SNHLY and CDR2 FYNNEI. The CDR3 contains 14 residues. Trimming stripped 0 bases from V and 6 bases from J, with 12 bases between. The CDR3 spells CASSEALAASEQYF. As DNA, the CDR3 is TGTGCCAGCAGTGAAGCGCTTGCCGCGTCCGAGCAGTACTTC.

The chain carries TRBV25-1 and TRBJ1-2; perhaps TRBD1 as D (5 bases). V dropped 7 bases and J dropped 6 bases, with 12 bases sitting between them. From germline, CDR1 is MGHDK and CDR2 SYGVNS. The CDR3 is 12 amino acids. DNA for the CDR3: TGTGCCAGCAAAGGGGACCAGCATGGCTACACCTTC. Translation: CASKGDQHGYTF.

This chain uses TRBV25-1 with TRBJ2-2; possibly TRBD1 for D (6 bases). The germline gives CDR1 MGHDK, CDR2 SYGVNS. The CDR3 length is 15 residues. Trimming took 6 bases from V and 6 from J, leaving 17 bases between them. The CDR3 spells CASRPRGPYAGELFF. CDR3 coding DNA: TGTGCCAGCAGACCCAGGGGCCCATACGCCGGGGAGCTGTTTTTT. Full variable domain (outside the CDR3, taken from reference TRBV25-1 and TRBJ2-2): EADIYQTPRYLVIGTGKKITLECSQTMGHDKMYWYQQDPGMELHLIHYSYGVNSTEKGDLSSESTVSRIRTEHFPLTLESARPSHTSQYLCASRPRGPYAGELFFGEGSRLTVL.

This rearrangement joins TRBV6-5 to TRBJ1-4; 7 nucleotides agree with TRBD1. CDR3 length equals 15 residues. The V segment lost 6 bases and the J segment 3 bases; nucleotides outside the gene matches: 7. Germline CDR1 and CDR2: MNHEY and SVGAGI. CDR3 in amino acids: CASSQTGLANEKLFF. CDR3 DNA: TGTGCCAGCAGCCAGACAGGGCTAGCTAATGAAAAACTGTTTTTT.

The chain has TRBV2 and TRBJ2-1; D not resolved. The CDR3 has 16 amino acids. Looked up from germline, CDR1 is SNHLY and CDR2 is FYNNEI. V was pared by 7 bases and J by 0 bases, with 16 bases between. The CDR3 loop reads CASTKGLLSSYNEQFF. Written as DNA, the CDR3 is TGTGCCAGCACCAAAGGGTTACTGAGCTCCTACAATGAGCAGTTCTTC.

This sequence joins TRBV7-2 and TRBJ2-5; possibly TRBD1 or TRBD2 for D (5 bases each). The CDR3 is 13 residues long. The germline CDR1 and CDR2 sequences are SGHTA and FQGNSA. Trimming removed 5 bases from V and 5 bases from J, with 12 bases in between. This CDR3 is CASSTGTWETQYF. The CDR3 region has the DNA TGTGCCAGCAGCACTGGGACCTGGGAGACCCAGTACTTC.

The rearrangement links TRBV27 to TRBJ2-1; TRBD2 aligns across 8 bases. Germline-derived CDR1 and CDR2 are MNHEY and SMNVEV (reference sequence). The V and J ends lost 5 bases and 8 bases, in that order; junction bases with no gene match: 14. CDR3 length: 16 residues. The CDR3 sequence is CASSRLSGREVDEQFF. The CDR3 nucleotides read TGTGCCAGCAGTAGACTGTCCGGGAGGGAGGTTGATGAGCAGTTCTTC.

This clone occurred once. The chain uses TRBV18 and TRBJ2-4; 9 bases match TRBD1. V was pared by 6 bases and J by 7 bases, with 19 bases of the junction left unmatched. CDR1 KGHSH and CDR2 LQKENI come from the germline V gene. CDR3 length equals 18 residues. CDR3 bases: TGTGCCAGCTCGCCTTTACCCCTGGGACAGGGTGTCTTGAACATTCAGTACTTC. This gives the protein CASSPLPLGQGVLNIQYF.

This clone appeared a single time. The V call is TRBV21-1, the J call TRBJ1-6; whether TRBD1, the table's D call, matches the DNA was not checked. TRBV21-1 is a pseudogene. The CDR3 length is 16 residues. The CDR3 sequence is CASSLLQGIFIRPLHF. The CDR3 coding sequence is TGTGCCAGCAGCCTCCTGCAGGGGATCTTTATTAGACCCCTCCACTTT.

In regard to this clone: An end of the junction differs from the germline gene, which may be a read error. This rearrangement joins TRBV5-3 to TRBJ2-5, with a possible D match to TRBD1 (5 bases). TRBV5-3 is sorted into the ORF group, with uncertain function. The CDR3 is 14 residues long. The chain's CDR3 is CASSLGRVQETQYF. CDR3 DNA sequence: TGTGCCAGCAGCTTGGGCAGGGTCCAAGAGACCCAGTACTTC.

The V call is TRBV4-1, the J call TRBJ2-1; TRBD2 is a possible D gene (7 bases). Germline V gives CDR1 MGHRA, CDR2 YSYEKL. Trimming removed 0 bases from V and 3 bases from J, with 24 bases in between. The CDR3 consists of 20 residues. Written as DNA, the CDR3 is TGCGCCAGCAGCCAAGATGGAGTGGGGGCGCTGGGACTAAACTACAATGAGCAGTTCTTC. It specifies CASSQDGVGALGLNYNEQFF.

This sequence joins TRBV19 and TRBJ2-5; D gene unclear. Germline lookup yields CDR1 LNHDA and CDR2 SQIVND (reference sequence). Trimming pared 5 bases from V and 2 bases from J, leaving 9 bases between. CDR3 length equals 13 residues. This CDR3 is CASSPRLQETQYF. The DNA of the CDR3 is TGTGCCAGTAGTCCTAGACTTCAAGAGACCCAGTACTTC. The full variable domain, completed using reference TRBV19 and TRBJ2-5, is DGGITQSPKYLFRKEGQNVTLSCEQNLNHDAMYWYRQDPGQGLRLIYYSQIVNDFQKGDIAEGYSVSREKKESFPLTVTSAQKNPTAFYLCASSPRLQETQYFGPGTRLLVL.

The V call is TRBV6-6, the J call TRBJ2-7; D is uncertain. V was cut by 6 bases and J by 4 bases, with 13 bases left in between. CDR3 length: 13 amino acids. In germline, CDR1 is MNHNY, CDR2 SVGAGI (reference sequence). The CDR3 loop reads CASSRFLGYEQYF. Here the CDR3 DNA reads TGTGCCAGCAGCCGCTTCTTGGGATACGAGCAGTACTTC.

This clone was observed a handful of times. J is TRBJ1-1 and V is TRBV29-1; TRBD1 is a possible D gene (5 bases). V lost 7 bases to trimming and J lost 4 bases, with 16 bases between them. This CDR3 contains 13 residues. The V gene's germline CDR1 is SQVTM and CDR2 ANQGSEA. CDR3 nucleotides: TGCAGCGCCTCGGCGGGGGTGGGCACTGAAGCTTTCTTT. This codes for CSASAGVGTEAFF.

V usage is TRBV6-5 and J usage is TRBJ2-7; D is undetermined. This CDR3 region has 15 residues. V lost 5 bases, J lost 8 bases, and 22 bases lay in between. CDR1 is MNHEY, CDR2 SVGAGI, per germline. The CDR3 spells CASSPDPAPLRKQYF. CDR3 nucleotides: TGTGCCAGCAGTCCTGACCCGGCCCCCCTAAGGAAGCAGTACTTC.

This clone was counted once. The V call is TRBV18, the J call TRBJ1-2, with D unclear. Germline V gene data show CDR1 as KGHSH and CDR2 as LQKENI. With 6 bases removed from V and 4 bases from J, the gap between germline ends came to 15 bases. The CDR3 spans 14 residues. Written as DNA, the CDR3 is TGTGCCAGCTCCCTCACCGCCGAGGCCTATGGCTACACCTTC. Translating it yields CASSLTAEAYGYTF. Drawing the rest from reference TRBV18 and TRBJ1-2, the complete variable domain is NAGVMQNPRHLVRRRGQEARLRCSPMKGHSHVYWYRQLPEEGLKFMVYLQKENIIDESGMPKERFSAEFPKEGPSILRIQQVVRGDSAAYFCASSLTAEAYGYTFGSGTRLTVV.

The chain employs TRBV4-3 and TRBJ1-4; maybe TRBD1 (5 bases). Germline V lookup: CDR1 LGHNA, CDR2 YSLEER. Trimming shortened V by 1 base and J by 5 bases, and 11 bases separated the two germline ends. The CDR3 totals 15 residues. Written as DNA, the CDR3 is TGCGCCAGCAGCCAAGGAGGGACGGTAAATGAAAAACTGTTTTTT. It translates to CASSQGGTVNEKLFF.